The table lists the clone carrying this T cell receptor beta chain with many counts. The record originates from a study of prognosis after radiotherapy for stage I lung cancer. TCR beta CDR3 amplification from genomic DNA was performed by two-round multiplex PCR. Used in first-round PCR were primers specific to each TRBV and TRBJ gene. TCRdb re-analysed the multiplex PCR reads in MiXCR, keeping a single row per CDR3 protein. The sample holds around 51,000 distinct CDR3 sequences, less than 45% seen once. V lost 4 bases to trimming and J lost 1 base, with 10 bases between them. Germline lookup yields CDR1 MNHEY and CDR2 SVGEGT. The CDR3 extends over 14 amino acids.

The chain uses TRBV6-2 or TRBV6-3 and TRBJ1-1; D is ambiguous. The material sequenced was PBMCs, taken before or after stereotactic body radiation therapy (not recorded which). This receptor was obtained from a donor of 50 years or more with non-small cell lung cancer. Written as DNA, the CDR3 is TGTGCCAGCAGTTCCCCATGGGGGAACACTGAAGCTTTCTTT. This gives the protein CASSSPWGNTEAFF.